A single sample gave rise to the 5 T cell receptor beta chains below, sequenced in a study of response to subunit inactivated influenza vaccine (dated by TCRdb to the late 2010s). The library was prepared using RT-PCR. Sequencing was performed on an Illumina HiSeq 2500. Using fastp trimming at Q25 and MiXCR clonotype assembly, TCRdb reanalyzed the public sequencing data and kept in-frame beta chains. CDR3 protein sequences are deduplicated, and each keeps its most common genes and DNA. For this sample there are 430,000 or so distinct CDR3 sequences; 10% to 11% appear just once. The biggest ten clones account for roughly 12% of the sample. This specimen's time point label, interpreted: 45 days after influenza vaccine administration. Specimen: PBMCs from blood, collected 45 days after vaccination. The receptors were sampled from a man in his fifties or sixties who received an inactivated influenza vaccine. Donor details come from another sample of the same person, matched by shared clones.

A few counts support this clonotype. CDR3 region: CASSTSGMTEQYF. CDR3 sequence (DNA): TGTGCCAGTAGTACTAGCGGGATGACTGAGCAGTACTTC. This chain uses TRBV19 with TRBJ2-7; 9 positions match TRBD2. The CDR3 is made up of 13 amino acids. Trimming cost V 4 bases and J 7 bases; bases outside gene matches: 5. Looked up from germline, CDR1 is LNHDA and CDR2 is SQIVND (reference sequence).

This clonotype showed up just a few times. The rearrangement links TRBV15 to TRBJ1-3; 7 bases agree with TRBD1. Germline lookup yields CDR1 LNHNV and CDR2 YYDKDF (reference sequence). The CDR3 spans 17 residues. J gave up 3 bases and V 3 bases, and 11 bases lay outside the gene matches. The CDR3 sequence: CATSRGYRTGGGNTIYF. The CDR3 bases are TGTGCCACCAGCAGGGGTTACCGGACAGGAGGTGGAAACACCATATATTTT.

The rearrangement uses TRBV5-1 and TRBJ2-5; a weak D match, TRBD2 (5 bases). CDR3 size: 14 residues. V was cut by 4 bases and J by 1 base, with 11 bases left in between. Germline CDR1 SGHRS, CDR2 YFSETQ. CDR3 sequence reads: CASSRAGRQETQYF. The DNA for the CDR3 is TGCGCCAGCAGCCGCGCGGGCCGCCAAGAGACCCAGTACTTC.

This clonotype has ten or more counts. This chain links TRBV20-1 with TRBJ2-3; D not certain. The CDR3 consists of 12 residues. Germline CDR1 DFQATT, CDR2 SNEGSKA (reference sequence). V was trimmed by 6 bases and J by 4 bases, leaving 11 bases between them. The CDR3 here is CSAHQPADTQYF. The CDR3 bases are TGCAGTGCCCACCAGCCGGCAGATACGCAGTATTTT.

This clonotype was observed a few times. This sequence joins TRBV5-6 and TRBJ1-5; unclear D gene. The V gene's germline CDR1 is SGHDT and CDR2 YYEEEE. Trimming pared 2 bases from V and 0 bases from J, leaving 9 bases between. The CDR3 has 15 residues. CDR3 coding DNA: TGTGCCAGCAGCTTCTACGGAGGTAGCAATCAGCCCCAGCATTTT. Its translation is CASSFYGGSNQPQHF. Together with reference TRBV5-6 and TRBJ1-5, the CDR3 gives the full variable domain: DAGVTQSPTHLIKTRGQQVTLRCSPKSGHDTVSWYQQALGQGPQFIFQYYEEEERQRGNFPDRFSGHQFPNYSSELNVNALLLGDSALYLCASSFYGGSNQPQHFGDGTRLSIL.